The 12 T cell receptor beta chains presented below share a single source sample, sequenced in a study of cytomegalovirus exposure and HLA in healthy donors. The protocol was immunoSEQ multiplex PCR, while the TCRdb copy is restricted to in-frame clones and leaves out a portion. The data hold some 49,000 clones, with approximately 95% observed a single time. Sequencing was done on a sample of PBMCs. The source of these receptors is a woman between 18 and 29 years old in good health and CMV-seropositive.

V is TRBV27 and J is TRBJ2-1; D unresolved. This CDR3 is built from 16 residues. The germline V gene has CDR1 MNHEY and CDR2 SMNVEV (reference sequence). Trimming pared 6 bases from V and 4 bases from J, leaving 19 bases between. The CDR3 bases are TGTGCCAGCAGGGCCTGGAGTGCCCCGCATTACAATGAGCAGTTCTTC. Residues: CASRAWSAPHYNEQFF.

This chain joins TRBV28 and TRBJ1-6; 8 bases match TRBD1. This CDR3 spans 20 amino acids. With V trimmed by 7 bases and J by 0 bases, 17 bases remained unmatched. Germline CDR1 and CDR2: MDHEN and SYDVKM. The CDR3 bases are TGTGCCAGCACCATATTGGGGCGGGGGACAGGAGGCTCCTATAATTCACCCCTCCACTTT. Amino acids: CASTILGRGTGGSYNSPLHF. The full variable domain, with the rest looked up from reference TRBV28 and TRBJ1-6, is DVKVTQSSRYLVKRTGEKVFLECVQDMDHENMFWYRQDPGLGLRLIYFSYDVKMKEKGDIPEGYSVSREKKERFSLILESASTNQTSMYLCASTILGRGTGGSYNSPLHFGNGTRLTVT.

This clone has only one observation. This chain's CDR3 is CASSLLAGGENEQFF. The DNA for the CDR3 is TGTGCCAGCAGTTTACTCGCAGGGGGAGAGAATGAGCAGTTCTTC. The chain has TRBV27 and TRBJ2-1, with TRBD1 identical over 7 bases. CDR1 and CDR2 from the germline V gene are MNHEY and SMNVEV (reference sequence). The trim removed 2 bases at V and 7 bases at J, leaving 8 bases unmatched. The CDR3 contains 15 residues.

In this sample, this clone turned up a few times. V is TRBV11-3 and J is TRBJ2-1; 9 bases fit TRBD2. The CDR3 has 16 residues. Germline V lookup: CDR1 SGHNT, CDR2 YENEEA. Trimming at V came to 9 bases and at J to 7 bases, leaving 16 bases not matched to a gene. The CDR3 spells CASAVLGREGKNEQFF. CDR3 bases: TGTGCCAGTGCCGTGCTGGGGCGGGAGGGCAAGAATGAGCAGTTCTTC.

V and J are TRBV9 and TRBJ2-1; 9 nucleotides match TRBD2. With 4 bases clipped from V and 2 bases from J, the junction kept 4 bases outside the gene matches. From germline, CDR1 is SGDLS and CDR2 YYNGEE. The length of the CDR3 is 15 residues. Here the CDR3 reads CASSPGLATYNEQFF. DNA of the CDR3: TGTGCCAGCAGCCCCGGACTAGCGACCTACAATGAGCAGTTCTTC.

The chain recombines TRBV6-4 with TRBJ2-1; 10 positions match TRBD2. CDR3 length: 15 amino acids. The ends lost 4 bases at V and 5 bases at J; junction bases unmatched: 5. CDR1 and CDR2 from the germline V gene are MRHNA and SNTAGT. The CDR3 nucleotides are TGTGCCAGCAGTGCCCTAGCGGGAGACCACAATGAGCAGTTCTTC. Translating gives CASSALAGDHNEQFF.

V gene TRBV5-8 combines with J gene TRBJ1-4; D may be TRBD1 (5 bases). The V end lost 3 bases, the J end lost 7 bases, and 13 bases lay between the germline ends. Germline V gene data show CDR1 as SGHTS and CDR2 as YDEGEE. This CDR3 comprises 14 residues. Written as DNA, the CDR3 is TGTGCCAGCAGCTACGCTAAAAGGGGTGAAAAACTGTTTTTT. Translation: CASSYAKRGEKLFF.

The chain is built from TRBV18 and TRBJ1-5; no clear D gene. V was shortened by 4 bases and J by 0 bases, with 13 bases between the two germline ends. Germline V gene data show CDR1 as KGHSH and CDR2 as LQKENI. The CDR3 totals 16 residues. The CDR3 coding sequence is TGTGCCAGCTCACTCTCTTCCGGGAGTAGCAATCAGCCCCAGCATTTT. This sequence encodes CASSLSSGSSNQPQHF.

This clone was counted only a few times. CDR3 nucleotide sequence: TGTGCCAGCAGTGCAGGACAGGAACACAATGAGCAGTTCTTC. Its protein product is CASSAGQEHNEQFF. The chain carries TRBV6-1 and TRBJ2-1, with TRBD1 matching over 7 bases. The CDR3 consists of 14 residues. Germline CDR1 reads MNHNS; CDR2 reads SASEGT. V was clipped by 4 bases and J by 5 bases; unmatched bases: 5.

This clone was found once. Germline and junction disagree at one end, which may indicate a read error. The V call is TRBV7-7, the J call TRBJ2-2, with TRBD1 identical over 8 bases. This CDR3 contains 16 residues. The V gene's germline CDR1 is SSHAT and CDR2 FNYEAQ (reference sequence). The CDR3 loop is CASTTSGTGNTGELFF. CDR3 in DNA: TGTGCTAGCACGACCTCCGGGACAGGGAACACCGGGGAGCTGTTTTTT.

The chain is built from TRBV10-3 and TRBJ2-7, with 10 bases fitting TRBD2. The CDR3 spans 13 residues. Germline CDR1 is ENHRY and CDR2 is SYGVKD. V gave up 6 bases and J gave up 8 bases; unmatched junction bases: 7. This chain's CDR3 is CAIRPPSGSKQYF. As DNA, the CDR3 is TGTGCCATCAGGCCCCCTAGCGGGAGTAAGCAGTACTTC.

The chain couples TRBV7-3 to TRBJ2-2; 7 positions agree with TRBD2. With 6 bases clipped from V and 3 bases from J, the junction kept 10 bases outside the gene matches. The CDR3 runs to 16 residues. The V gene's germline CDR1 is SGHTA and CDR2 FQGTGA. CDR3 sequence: CASRSGGGSHTGELFF. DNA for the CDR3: TGTGCCAGCAGGTCGGGCGGCGGGAGTCACACCGGGGAGCTGTTTTTT.